This section outlines one T cell receptor beta chain sequence together with its context. Seattle's enrolled individuals joined amid active infection and were then monitored longitudinally. CDR1 SGHRS and CDR2 YFSETQ come from the germline V gene. The CDR3 is 17 amino acids. Trimming cost V 0 bases and J 0 bases, with 10 bases left between them. The data belong to a study of blood T cell repertoires in COVID-19. As for the study in general: Samples of COVID-19 (acute and convalescent) were obtained from the United States, Italy and Spain. PBMCs, B-cell-depleted T cells, or T cells provided the cDNA or gDNA that made up the material.

Assay used: immunoSEQ multiplex PCR; TCRdb lists only in-frame clones, some missing. Counted here are a few hundred thousand clones, 90% occurring once; the ten biggest clones make up around 2.3%. The TCR sequence derives from a woman aged 55-69 years with COVID-19, enrolled during active disease. Sequenced: peripheral blood. The V and J genes are TRBV5-1 and TRBJ2-6; no clear D. The CDR3: CASSLANLPSGANVLTF. The DNA of the CDR3 is TGCGCCAGCAGCTTGGCTAATCTCCCCTCTGGGGCCAACGTCCTGACTTTC.